This T cell receptor (beta chain) stems from a study of cytomegalovirus exposure and HLA in healthy donors (dated by TCRdb to between 2016 and 2019). A note on the overall study: An earlier analysis of roughly 570 of the donors reported roughly 300 Gb of sequence data and 117 million unique TCR beta sequences obtained from some 200 million T cells. HLA typing included class I and class II loci at four-digit resolution. An earlier analysis of approximately 580 of the donors used high-throughput TCR beta sequencing to judge whether each TCR beta V gene segment behaved as functional or pseudogenic. The aim of the study was to test whether cataloging public T cell receptors could identify signatures of past pathogen exposure. Among approximately 370 genotyped donors of the cohort, an average of approximately 240,000 unique TCR beta nucleotide sequences was sequenced per donor, of which about 18% were non-productive. To predict cytomegalovirus infection status, the study brought together high-throughput TCR immunosequencing, statistical association of individual TCRs with disease status, and machine learning. Besides the first cohort of approximately 710 subjects, a separate validation cohort made up of 90 to 150 different subjects was used. Roughly 5 DR-DQ haplotypes were treated as single units for association and clustering because of strong linkage in the cohort. Rather than using new phenotypic data, the later analysis identified candidate immune exposures from TCR beta sequences and from how often those sequences occurred across donors. The genetic ancestry cluster associated with self-reported Caucasian donors included roughly four fifths of the 300 to 450 genotyped donors. Typing coverage varied by locus: 629-630 donors for A, B, C, DRB1 and DQB1; more than 500 for DQA1; some 610 for DPA1; some 470 for DPB1. An early release covering roughly 580 HLA-typed donors comprised roughly 300 gigabases of sequencing data and around 80 million unique TCR sequences. Donor age, sex, ethnicity and CMV serostatus were compiled alongside the repertoire data. The study used immunosequencing to profile the T cell repertoires of several hundred subjects and linked those repertoires to cytomegalovirus serostatus. Every repertoire in the discovery cohort had been generated on one and the same sequencing platform. A later analysis re-analyzed previously published TCR beta repertoires from about 600 donors and added high-resolution HLA genotyping to study TCR occurrence patterns. In a later genetic analysis, genome-wide SNP genotypes for about three fifths of the 666 donors were used, and that subset was treated as a discovery cohort.

What the work shows at the level of the full study, not this receptor alone: In a later genetic analysis, fewer N-insertions in productive TCRs were reported among donors in an Asian-associated ancestry cluster than the roughly 640-donor mean. The classifier was reported to diagnose cytomegalovirus status with high specificity and sensitivity in both the original and validation cohorts. The 87-base-pair reads could not distinguish some IMGT-functional V segments, including TRBV6-2 and TRBV6-3, so those segments were excluded. In the study, roughly 160 TCR beta chains were listed as associated with cytomegalovirus. It was suggested by the authors that the approach could potentially be generalized to other disease states and immunological phenotypes. In a later analysis, HLA-associated TCR beta chains showed more clonal expansion and lower generation probabilities than non-associated chains that were equally common. A later analysis found that TCR association rates varied across HLA loci, with DRB1 alleles showing the most associated TCRs and HLA-C alleles the fewest. Several of the top co-occurrence clusters appeared to be linked to parvovirus B19, influenza, CMV and Epstein-Barr virus, according to a later analysis. Across donors, most TCR sequences were observed very rarely, whereas some public TCRs were present in many individuals. The presence/absence analyses assumed that sequencing depth was roughly uniform across donors, and that assumption may not be true. The cohort was sequenced for TCR beta chains only, and without alpha or paired-chain data the features that could be detected were limited. In vitro tests confirmed that a few of the cytomegalovirus-associated TCR beta chains recognize cytomegalovirus antigens. In an earlier analysis of some 640 of the donors, most TCR beta V segments were observed in productive rearrangements about 90% or about 30% of the time, broadly matching IMGT annotations. Because counts were too low, 15 or so rarely observed V segments, including chromosome 9 orphons, were excluded from the earlier analysis of 587 of the donors. HLA typing was unavailable for some donors at each locus, so association tests used only the typed subset. A further reported finding was that TCR beta sequences accurately predicted the HLA-A and HLA-B alleles for most subjects in the first cohort. Immune exposure information for the cohort was limited to CMV serostatus. An association between a missense DCLRE1C variant and V-gene and J-gene trimming of TCR beta chains was found in a later genetic analysis and replicated in an independent cohort. Correlated functional status among segregating V segments might be attributable to linkage disequilibrium, but an unknown experimental factor could not be ruled out. A cluster of highly shared sequence variants was judged likely to represent a technical artifact of the sequencing pipeline. In a later analysis, some 17,000 TCR beta sequences were associated with specific HLA alleles at a false discovery rate of 0.05. Strong co-occurrence of HLA alleles, especially DR and DQ, made assigning TCR associations to individual alleles difficult. In a later analysis, most CMV-associated TCR beta chains were found to appear HLA-restricted, with HLA associations seemingly driven largely by CMV exposure.

After removal of 2 bases from V and 1 base from J, the junction retains 9 bases not matched to a gene. Via the germline V gene, CDR1 is SGHVS and CDR2 FQNEAQ. The CDR3 covers 17 residues, taking in both the cysteine and the phenylalanine. This entry keeps only the CDR3 DNA: 51 bases, framed from base 1. Libraries were prepared through the immunoSEQ multiplex PCR assay. For the multiplex PCR, a mixture combining 60 forward primers for TCR Vbeta segments and 13 reverse primers for TCR Jbeta segments was used. The CDR3 region of rearranged TCR beta genes was amplified from genomic DNA by a multiplex PCR assay. The amplified TCR beta libraries were sequenced on the Illumina HiSeq System as 87-base-pair reads. The original pipeline was this. Across the 670 or so repertoires, a later analysis counted some 81 million unique TCR beta chains, roughly 11 million of which were shared by at least two donors. Raw reads were error-corrected and collapsed into unique sequences by a nearest-neighbor algorithm in which closely related sequences were merged to remove PCR and sequencing errors. V, D and J gene segments were assigned by aligning CDR3 sequences to IMGT reference sequences. For a sequence to be retained, a match of at least six nucleotides to both a V gene segment and a J gene segment was required. A rearrangement counted as productive if the CDR3 had no stop codons and remained in frame with V and J, and every other rearrangement counted as non-productive. CDR3 was defined according to IMGT convention as the region running from the second conserved V-encoded cysteine to the conserved J-encoded phenylalanine. The earlier analysis of a few hundred of the donors excluded sequences that lacked an unambiguous match to a single V gene segment. An earlier analysis of a few hundred of the donors classified V segments as functional when productive rearrangements were above 56.7% and as segregating when the standard deviation between donors was above 5%. To diagnose cytomegalovirus status from the catalog of TCR beta chain sequences, a statistical classification framework was built. A later analysis assigned V and J genes by comparing TCR nucleotide sequences with IMGT/GENE-DB human TR gene sequences. A later analysis assigned CDR3 sequences and most-parsimonious VDJ recombination scenarios with the TCRdist pipeline. In a later analysis, each TCR beta chain was defined by its CDR3 amino acid sequence together with its V-gene family, and reads without a unique V-gene family were excluded. As a way to deal with suspected cross-contamination and a sequencing artifact, a later analysis dropped roughly 600 nucleotide sequences that were highly shared and had low generation probability. A later analysis calculated a clonal expansion index for each public chain from normalized within-repertoire ranks of inferred template counts. A later analysis computed generation probabilities with a VDJ recombination model fitted to out-of-frame rearrangements, and checked the results against IGoR. In a later analysis, hypergeometric tests were used to score TCR-TCR, TCR-HLA and TCR-CMV co-occurrence, with a repertoire-size bias correction applied to TCR pairs. In a later analysis, false discovery rates were estimated by permuting HLA or CMV assignments 20 times. In a later analysis, co-occurring TCRs were grouped with DBSCAN, and TCRdist sequence similarity was added when clustering was performed within HLA-allele-positive subsets. Co-occurrence clustering excluded repertoires with fewer than 30,000 or more than 120,000 public chains, plus five with anomalous nucleotide sharing. The immuneACCESS repertoire file appears here via TCRdb, limited to in-frame rearrangements. These files lack a portion of the clones; in checked studies, under half of the deficit traces to unresolved V genes, and the cause of the others is not known. V and J calls and clone size are those listed in that table; D and trimming were worked out from the DNA. The sample table records just under 95,000 clones; over 70% of these occur just once. Of the sample, roughly 1.1% falls within the top ten clones.

The cohort comprised fewer than 700 healthy bone marrow donors. All cohort members were sampled while nominally healthy, although unrecorded immune exposures were likely present. The donor tested CMV seropositive and was one of the 289 seropositive cohort members. A peripheral blood sample was collected from each donor, and TCR beta sequencing was performed on peripheral blood mononuclear cells. The Qiagen DNeasy Blood Extraction Kit was used to extract genomic DNA from the blood cell samples. Turning to this clone: No antigen is known for it. Per-nucleotide qualities are absent, and no much larger clonotype sits a single base away.

Sequencing was performed on PBMCs. The TCR was taken from a girl aged 2 to 10 in good health and CMV-seropositive. Recombination linked TRBV7-8 to TRBJ1-1; a stretch of 8 junction bases matches TRBD1. At the DNA level, the sequence is TGTGCCAGCAGCTTACCACGAAGACAGGGGAGGAACACTGAAGCTTTCTTT. This translates into CASSLPRRQGRNTEAFF.